Below, 15 T cell receptor beta chains from the same sample are listed, as sequenced in a study of T cell responses to AZD1222 COVID-19 vaccine. The data were produced by immunoSEQ multiplex PCR, yet TCRdb's version contains in-frame clones alone and is incomplete. The sample lists tens of thousands of clones; about 85% were seen once. The sample was peripheral blood, taken on day 0 of AZD1222 vaccination. The source is an adult in good health.

The V and J genes are TRBV6-5 and TRBJ2-1; 10 bases are shared with TRBD2. Germline V gene sequence: CDR1 MNHEY, CDR2 SVGAGI. There are 15 residues in the CDR3. V was clipped by 4 bases and J by 7 bases; unmatched bases: 7. This CDR3 is CASSWGSGGINEQFF. CDR3 DNA sequence: TGTGCCAGCAGTTGGGGTAGCGGGGGGATAAATGAGCAGTTCTTC.

This sequence joins TRBV10-3 and TRBJ1-1; D not resolved. CDR1 and CDR2 (germline): ENHRY, SYGVKD. The CDR3 spans 13 residues. The V end lost 4 bases, the J end lost 1 base, and 7 bases lay between the germline ends. CDR3 in amino acids: CAISVGSNTEAFF. In DNA form, the CDR3 reads TGTGCCATCAGTGTAGGGTCGAACACTGAAGCTTTCTTT.

This sequence joins TRBV7-2 and TRBJ2-3; no firm D call. Germline lookup yields CDR1 SGHTA and CDR2 FQGNSA. The CDR3 has 14 residues. V shed 1 base and J shed 1 base, with 6 bases lying between them. This chain's CDR3 is CASSLVGRTDTQYF. The DNA of the CDR3 is TGTGCCAGCAGCTTAGTCGGACGCACAGATACGCAGTATTTT.

This chain joins TRBV6-5 and TRBJ2-7, with D tentatively TRBD1 (7 bases). Trimming removed 7 bases from V and 1 base from J, with 17 bases in between. The germline gives CDR1 MNHEY, CDR2 SVGAGI. The CDR3 runs to 15 residues. The CDR3 sequence: CASTFGQAGSYEQYF. CDR3 DNA sequence: TGTGCCAGCACCTTCGGACAGGCGGGGTCCTACGAGCAGTACTTC.

The rearrangement links TRBV4-2 to TRBJ2-2; 8 bases are shared with TRBD2. Germline V lookup: CDR1 LGHNA, CDR2 YNFKEQ. The length of the CDR3 is 15 residues. Germline trimming cut 4 bases from V and 4 bases from J; bases unmatched to any gene: 5. CDR3 in DNA: TGTGCCAGCAGCCTAGGGCTAGCGGGCACCGGGGAGCTGTTTTTT. Translating it yields CASSLGLAGTGELFF.

The chain links TRBV7-2 to TRBJ2-3; 7 nucleotides agree with TRBD1. Trimming removed 3 bases from V and 0 bases from J; junction bases left unmatched: 6. The CDR3 is 16 amino acids. Germline V lookup: CDR1 SGHTA, CDR2 FQGNSA. The DNA of the CDR3 is TGTGCCAGCAGCTTGGGGAAGGACAGGAGCACAGATACGCAGTATTTT. The encoded protein is CASSLGKDRSTDTQYF.

The CDR3, as DNA: TGTGCCAGCAGCGCCGGGGCCCGAAGTGGCTACACCTTC. It specifies CASSAGARSGYTF. The chain links TRBV9 to TRBJ1-2; TRBD1 is a possible D gene (5 bases). This CDR3 has 13 amino acids. Trimming stripped 3 bases from V and 7 bases from J, with 13 bases between. Germline V gives CDR1 SGDLS, CDR2 YYNGEE.

The rearrangement joins TRBV6-5 to TRBJ1-1; no firm D call. The CDR3 contains 14 residues. Germline lookup yields CDR1 MNHEY and CDR2 SVGAGI. Trimming took 4 bases from V and 3 from J, leaving 12 bases between them. CDR3 residues: CASSFKGYYTEAFF. The CDR3 DNA reads TGTGCCAGCAGTTTTAAGGGATATTACACTGAAGCTTTCTTT.

The chain uses TRBV5-6 and TRBJ2-5; perhaps TRBD1 as D (6 bases). Germline-derived CDR1 and CDR2 are SGHDT and YYEEEE. With 1 base removed from V and 4 bases from J, the gap between germline ends came to 8 bases. The CDR3 runs 13 residues. CDR3 nucleotides: TGTGCCAGCAGCTTGAACAGGGTAGAGACCCAGTACTTC. This sequence encodes CASSLNRVETQYF.

The J gene is TRBJ1-4, the V gene TRBV4-2; TRBD1 is a possible D gene (5 bases). The V gene lost 0 bases and the J gene lost 5 bases, with 7 bases spanning the gap. CDR1 and CDR2 (germline): LGHNA, YNFKEQ. This CDR3 has 14 amino acids. CDR3 nucleotides: TGTGCCAGCAGCCAAGATGGGGGGAATGAAAAACTGTTTTTT. Translation: CASSQDGGNEKLFF.

The V gene is TRBV27, the J gene TRBJ2-7, with a possible D match to TRBD2 (5 bases). The CDR3 contains 15 residues. Germline CDR1 and CDR2: MNHEY and SMNVEV (reference sequence). V was pared by 5 bases and J by 6 bases, with 20 bases between. The CDR3 DNA is TGTGCCAGCAGTCCCACCGTGCTCGGGGTAGGCGAGCAGTACTTC. Residues: CASSPTVLGVGEQYF.

The rearrangement joins TRBV9 to TRBJ2-1, with TRBD2 matching over 11 bases. Trimming at V came to 4 bases and at J to 2 bases, leaving 2 bases not matched to a gene. Germline CDR1 and CDR2: SGDLS and YYNGEE. The CDR3 contains 15 residues. The CDR3 loop reads CASSPLAGAYNEQFF. For the CDR3, the DNA is TGTGCCAGCAGCCCACTAGCGGGGGCCTACAATGAGCAGTTCTTC. Combining the CDR3 with reference TRBV9 and TRBJ2-1 gives the whole variable domain DSGVTQTPKHLITATGQRVTLRCSPRSGDLSVYWYQQSLDQGLQFLIQYYNGEERAKGNILERFSAQQFPDLHSELNLSSLELGDSALYFCASSPLAGAYNEQFFGPGTRLTVL.

J is TRBJ1-2 and V is TRBV10-3, with 11 bases aligning to TRBD1. This CDR3 has 14 amino acids. Per the germline V gene, CDR1 is ENHRY and CDR2 is SYGVKD. V lost 4 bases to trimming and J lost 2 bases; unmatched junction nucleotides: 0. This CDR3 is CAISGDRGNYGYTF. Here the CDR3 DNA reads TGTGCCATCAGTGGGGACAGGGGGAACTATGGCTACACCTTC.

This chain connects TRBV19 to TRBJ1-1; D call uncertain. V was cut by 7 bases and J by 5 bases, with 14 bases left in between. In germline, CDR1 is LNHDA, CDR2 SQIVND (reference sequence). This CDR3 contains 13 residues. This CDR3 is CASTPLQPTEAFF. The CDR3 region has the DNA TGTGCCAGTACCCCCCTGCAGCCTACTGAAGCTTTCTTT.

This chain connects TRBV16 to TRBJ2-3; 10 nucleotides align to TRBD2. This CDR3 has 15 amino acids. The germline CDR1 and CDR2 sequences are KGHSY and FQNENV. The junction had 3 bases not matched to a gene; V was cut back by 0 bases and J by 6 bases. The CDR3 here is CASSQSGTSEDTQYF. The CDR3 DNA sequence: TGTGCCAGCAGCCAATCAGGGACTAGCGAGGATACGCAGTATTTT.